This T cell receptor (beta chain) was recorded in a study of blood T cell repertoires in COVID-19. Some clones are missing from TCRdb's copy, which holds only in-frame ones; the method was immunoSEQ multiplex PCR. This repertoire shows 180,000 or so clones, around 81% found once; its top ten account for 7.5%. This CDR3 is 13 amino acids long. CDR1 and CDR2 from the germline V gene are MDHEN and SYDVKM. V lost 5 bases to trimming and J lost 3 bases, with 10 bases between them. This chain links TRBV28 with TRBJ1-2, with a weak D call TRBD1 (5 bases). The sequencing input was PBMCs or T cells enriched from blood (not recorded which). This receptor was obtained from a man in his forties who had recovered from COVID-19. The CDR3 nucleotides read TGTGCCAGCAGTGGGGGGACGGACTATGGCTACACCTTC. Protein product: CASSGGTDYGYTF.